A single sample gave rise to the 13 T cell receptor beta chains below, sequenced in a study of cytomegalovirus exposure and HLA in healthy donors. Researchers ran the PCR with 60 Vbeta and 13 Jbeta primers. The table came from immunoSEQ multiplex PCR; TCRdb's copy has only in-frame clones and leaves some out. The sample has under 200,000 clones, 75% to 90% seen once. Specimen: PBMCs. These receptors were obtained from a girl aged 2 to 10 in good health and CMV-seropositive.

V gene TRBV19 combines with J gene TRBJ2-1; tentative D call: TRBD2 (6 bases). The CDR3 consists of 16 residues. Trimming cost V 6 bases and J 0 bases, with 15 bases left between them. CDR1 is LNHDA and CDR2 is SQIVND in the germline V gene (reference sequence). The CDR3 here is CASRGLAPSSYNEQFF. The CDR3 region has the DNA TGTGCCAGTAGGGGACTGGCGCCTAGCTCCTACAATGAGCAGTTCTTC.

J is TRBJ2-5 and V is TRBV30, with 8 bases fitting TRBD1. Germline lookup yields CDR1 GTSNPN and CDR2 SVGIG (reference sequence). CDR3 length equals 14 residues. V gave up 3 bases and J gave up 4 bases; unmatched junction bases: 7. CDR3 amino acids: CAWRKGGQGETQYF. For the CDR3, the DNA is TGTGCCTGGAGAAAAGGAGGACAGGGAGAGACCCAGTACTTC. Based on the CDR3 plus reference TRBV30 and TRBJ2-5, the full variable domain is SQTIHQWPATLVQPVGSPLSLECTVEGTSNPNLYWYRQAAGRGLQLLFYSVGIGQISSEVPQNLSASRPQDRQFILSSKKLLLSDSGFYLCAWRKGGQGETQYFGPGTRLLVL.

The chain is built from TRBV4-1 and TRBJ2-1, with TRBD2 matching over 8 bases. Germline lookup yields CDR1 MGHRA and CDR2 YSYEKL. The CDR3 consists of 14 residues. V gave up 5 bases and J gave up 4 bases; unmatched junction bases: 4. This CDR3 is CASSKGLGYNEQFF. The CDR3 nucleotides read TGCGCCAGCAGCAAGGGACTAGGGTACAATGAGCAGTTCTTC.

This clone was counted only a few times. V usage is TRBV6-1 and J usage is TRBJ2-1; 7 bases agree with TRBD2. Germline assignment: CDR1 MNHNS and CDR2 SASEGT. This CDR3 has 15 amino acids. Germline trimming cut 8 bases from V and 9 bases from J; bases unmatched to any gene: 16. CDR3 bases: TGTGCCAGCCGACCGTGGGGAGGGATCGAGGGTGAGCAGTTCTTC. Translating gives CASRPWGGIEGEQFF.

The chain couples TRBV7-2 to TRBJ2-7; 7 bases match TRBD2. Germline lookup yields CDR1 SGHTA and CDR2 FQGNSA. Unmatched junction bases numbered 10, after V lost 5 bases and J lost 3 bases. The CDR3 spans 15 residues. The CDR3 DNA is TGTGCCAGCAGCCCCGGGTGGGGGAGGGTCTACGAGCAGTACTTC. The encoded protein is CASSPGWGRVYEQYF.

This clone was detected once. The gene calls are TRBV30 and TRBJ1-1; D not resolved. V was cut by 2 bases and J by 0 bases, with 4 bases left in between. The germline V gene encodes CDR1 GTSNPN and CDR2 SVGIG (reference sequence). The CDR3 has 12 residues. The chain's CDR3 is CAWSRVNTEAFF. CDR3 in DNA: TGTGCCTGGAGTAGAGTGAACACTGAAGCTTTCTTT.

This clone has only a few counts. This chain joins TRBV5-3 and TRBJ1-5; possible D gene TRBD1, 5 bases. TRBV5-3 is an ORF, with its function uncertain. The ends were cut back, 3 bases at V and 0 bases at J, with 16 bases in the middle. The CDR3 runs to 17 residues. The CDR3 loop reads CARSYARGGDSNQPQHF. In nucleotides, the CDR3 is TGTGCCAGAAGCTACGCCCGCGGGGGGGATAGCAATCAGCCCCAGCATTTT.

The rearrangement uses TRBV28 and TRBJ1-4, with TRBD1 identical over 7 bases. Germline-derived CDR1 and CDR2 are MDHEN and SYDVKM. The J segment lost 0 bases and the V segment lost 6 bases, leaving 10 bases of the junction unmatched. The CDR3 extends over 17 amino acids. This chain's CDR3 is CASRPRDRPATNEKLFF. Written as DNA, the CDR3 is TGTGCCAGCAGGCCGCGGGACAGACCAGCAACTAATGAAAAACTGTTTTTT.

The sample holds a few counts of this clone. This chain joins TRBV7-9 and TRBJ1-2; 8 nucleotides align to TRBD1. The CDR3 contains 15 residues. The germline V gene has CDR1 SEHNR and CDR2 FQNEAQ (reference sequence). Trimming took 5 bases from V and 5 from J; bases not matched to a gene: 10. The CDR3 sequence is CASSPAIQGAYGYTF. CDR3 bases: TGTGCCAGCAGCCCCGCGATTCAGGGGGCGTATGGCTACACCTTC.

This sequence joins TRBV7-9 and TRBJ2-7, with TRBD2 matching 7 bases. V lost 6 bases to trimming and J lost 3 bases; unmatched junction nucleotides: 5. CDR1 is SEHNR and CDR2 is FQNEAQ in the germline V gene (reference sequence). The CDR3 is made up of 13 amino acids. For the CDR3, the DNA is TGTGCCAGCAGGGGGGGGAGTGTCTACGAGCAGTACTTC. It yields the protein CASRGGSVYEQYF.

The chain carries TRBV2 and TRBJ1-5; D possibly corresponds to TRBD1 (6 bases). The germline V gene encodes CDR1 SNHLY and CDR2 FYNNEI. Trimming took 7 bases from V and 6 from J, leaving 13 bases between them. The CDR3 consists of 13 residues. The CDR3 sequence is CASNEGVFQPQHF. The CDR3 DNA reads as TGTGCCAGCAACGAGGGGGTTTTTCAGCCCCAGCATTTT.

This chain links TRBV6-1 with TRBJ2-1; 8 nucleotides match TRBD2. CDR3 length: 14 amino acids. J was trimmed by 7 bases and V by 7 bases; bases with no gene match: 9. Germline V CDR1 and CDR2: MNHNS, SASEGT. The CDR3 loop is CASISSGTRNEQFF. In nucleotides, the CDR3 is TGTGCCAGCATTAGCTCCGGGACTAGAAATGAGCAGTTCTTC.

The genes are TRBV29-1 and TRBJ2-5, with 11 bases identical to TRBD2. Trimming cost V 2 bases and J 5 bases; bases outside gene matches: 10. The CDR3 covers 16 residues. Germline V lookup: CDR1 SQVTM, CDR2 ANQGSEA. As DNA, the CDR3 is TGCAGCGTTGAAAATATAGCGGGAGGGCCCGGGGAGACCCAGTACTTC. Translated: CSVENIAGGPGETQYF.